This TCR beta chain was identified during a study of beta chain features in type 1 diabetes. The investigators reverse transcribed all of the isolated RNA, so they sequenced expressed TCRB transcripts. Sequenced by immunoSEQ multiplex PCR; TCRdb stores in-frame clones only, minus some. This sample yields under 450,000 clones, of which over 12% are seen a single time; approximately 0.019% belongs to the top ten. The V gene's germline CDR1 is SEHNR and CDR2 FQNEAQ (reference sequence). The CDR3 is 15 residues long. Trimming removed 0 bases from V and 5 bases from J, with 12 bases in between. The TCR comes from a woman between 18 and 29 years old in good health. The sample taken for sequencing was naive CD4+ T cells from blood. This chain connects TRBV7-9 to TRBJ2-3; D gene uncertain. Written as DNA, the CDR3 is TGTGCCAGCAGCTTAGCACGGCCTACGGGAGATACGCAGTATTTT. Translation: CASSLARPTGDTQYF.